These 6 T cell receptor beta chains were sequenced from one sample in a study of blood T cell repertoires in COVID-19. Data came from immunoSEQ multiplex PCR; TCRdb stores just in-frame clones and leaves some out. Counted here are approximately 280,000 clones, around nine tenths occurring once; the ten biggest clones make up more than 6%. Source material: peripheral blood. The source is a woman between 25 and 40 years old with COVID-19, enrolled during active disease.

This rearrangement joins TRBV10-1 to TRBJ2-7; 7 bases are shared with TRBD1. V gave up 8 bases and J gave up 0 bases; unmatched junction bases: 4. This CDR3 contains 13 residues. CDR1 and CDR2 (germline): WNHNN, SYGVQD (reference sequence). CDR3 amino acids: CASSRDSSYEQYF. The CDR3 DNA follows: TGCGCCAGCTCCCGGGACAGCTCCTACGAGCAGTACTTC.

The J gene is TRBJ1-2, the V gene TRBV27; TRBD1 matches 8 bases. Germline V gives CDR1 MNHEY, CDR2 SMNVEV (reference sequence). The CDR3 extends over 13 amino acids. The J segment lost 6 bases and the V segment lost 4 bases, leaving 4 bases of the junction unmatched. DNA of the CDR3: TGTGCCAGCAGTTACGTGACAGGGGATGGCTACACCTTC. Residues: CASSYVTGDGYTF.

V and J are TRBV2 and TRBJ2-1; TRBD2 agrees at 8 bases. The CDR3 length is 15 residues. V was clipped by 6 bases and J by 8 bases; unmatched bases: 12. CDR1 is SNHLY and CDR2 is FYNNEI in the germline V gene. This chain's CDR3 is CASRELAGSPDEQFF. CDR3 DNA sequence: TGTGCCAGCAGGGAGTTAGCGGGAAGCCCCGATGAGCAGTTCTTC.

This chain connects TRBV2 to TRBJ2-1; TRBD1 matches 9 bases. CDR1 is SNHLY and CDR2 is FYNNEI in the germline V gene. CDR3 length: 14 amino acids. Trimming removed 6 bases from V and 3 bases from J; junction bases left unmatched: 3. Here the CDR3 reads CASSGQGIYNEQFF. The DNA of the CDR3 is TGTGCCAGCAGCGGACAGGGGATCTACAATGAGCAGTTCTTC.

This sequence joins TRBV18 and TRBJ1-4; D is undetermined. Germline lookup yields CDR1 KGHSH and CDR2 LQKENI. The V end was cut by 3 bases, the J end by 0 bases, with 5 bases between. This CDR3 has 14 amino acids. CDR3 DNA sequence: TGTGCCAGCTCACCCAGGACAACTAATGAAAAACTGTTTTTT. Amino acids: CASSPRTTNEKLFF.

The V and J genes are TRBV18 and TRBJ1-1; TRBD1 matches 8 bases. CDR1 is KGHSH and CDR2 is LQKENI in the germline V gene. This CDR3 comprises 14 residues. The trim removed 3 bases at V and 2 bases at J, leaving 2 bases unmatched. The CDR3 loop reads CASSPGQGNTEAFF. In DNA form, the CDR3 reads TGTGCCAGCTCACCTGGACAGGGAAACACTGAAGCTTTCTTT.